The source of this TCR beta chain is a study of blood T cell repertoires in COVID-19. Authors' processing steps: Reference gene primer amplification yielded estimated nucleated cell counts. Assay: immunoSEQ multiplex PCR; the TCRdb copy retains only in-frame clones and omits some. The DNA gave D and trimming, while V, J and clone size come from that table. Of around 150,000 clones listed, 85% are singletons. The CDR3 runs to 15 residues. Germline-derived CDR1 and CDR2 are LNHNV and YYDKDF (reference sequence). Between the trimmed V and J ends, which lost 1 base and 2 bases, there was a span of 11 bases.

This receptor was obtained from a human donor with acute or convalescent COVID-19. The donor label of this sample is uncertain. J is TRBJ1-1 and V is TRBV15; D might be TRBD1 (5 bases). Sample: peripheral blood. The CDR3 sequence: CATSRVGAENTEAFF. The CDR3 DNA follows: TGTGCCACCAGCAGAGTAGGGGCAGAAAACACTGAAGCTTTCTTT. The full variable domain, in which reference TRBV15 and TRBJ1-1 provide the parts outside the CDR3, is DAMVIQNPRYQVTQFGKPVTLSCSQTLNHNVMYWYQQKSSQAPKLLFHYYDKDFNNEADTPDNFQSRRPNTSFCFLDIRSPGLGDTAMYLCATSRVGAENTEAFFGQGTRLTVV.